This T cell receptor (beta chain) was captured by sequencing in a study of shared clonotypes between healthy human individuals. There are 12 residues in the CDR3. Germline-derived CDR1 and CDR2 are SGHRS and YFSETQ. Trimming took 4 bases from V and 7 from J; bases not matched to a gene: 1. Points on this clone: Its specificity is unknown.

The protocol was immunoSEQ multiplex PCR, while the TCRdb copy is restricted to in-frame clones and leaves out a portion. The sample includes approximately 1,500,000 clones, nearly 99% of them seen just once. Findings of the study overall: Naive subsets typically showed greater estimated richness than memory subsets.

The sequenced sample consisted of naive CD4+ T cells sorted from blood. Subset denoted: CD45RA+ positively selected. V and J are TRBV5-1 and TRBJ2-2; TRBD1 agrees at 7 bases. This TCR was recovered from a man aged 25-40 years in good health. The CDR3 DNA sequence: TGCGCCAGCAGCCCAGGGGGCGGGGAGCTGTTTTTT. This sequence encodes CASSPGGGELFF.